This T cell receptor beta chain comes out of a study of blood T cell repertoires in COVID-19. Study summary: Italy, Spain and the United States were the sources of the convalescent and acute COVID-19 samples. The analysed material was cDNA or gDNA that came from T cells, B-cell-depleted T cells, or PBMCs.

In the study's own analysis: Amplification from reference gene primers served as the basis for estimated nucleated cell counts. Clones were read by immunoSEQ multiplex PCR, and TCRdb kept only the in-frame ones, dropping some. V, J and clone size are taken as reported in that table, and D and trimming were inferred from the DNA itself. This sample has about 180,000 clones, with around 88% found just once. The CDR3 has 14 amino acids. Germline CDR1 and CDR2: MNHEY and SVGAGI. Trimming removed 4 bases at V and 4 bases at J, with 13 bases between. Sequencing was performed on peripheral blood. The TCR sequence derives from a woman aged 25-40 years with acute or convalescent COVID-19. The chain employs TRBV6-5 and TRBJ2-5; TRBD2 might be the D (5 bases). The CDR3 bases are TGTGCCAGCAGTTCGTGGGGAGTTCGAGAGACCCAGTACTTC. Translation gives CASSSWGVRETQYF.